These 26 T cell receptor beta chains originate from one sample sequenced in a study of shared clonotypes between healthy human individuals. Measured with immunoSEQ multiplex PCR; TCRdb has only the in-frame clones, and not every one. The sample carries over 2 million clones, 85% to 95% recorded once. Sequenced input: naive CD4+ T cells sorted from blood. The subset here: CD45RA+ positively selected. Source of these receptors: a man aged 18 to 30 in good health.

A note on this clone: The same CDR3 can be traced to other DNA sequences in this sample. V gene TRBV10-3 combines with J gene TRBJ2-7, with unresolved D. CDR3 length: 14 amino acids. In germline, CDR1 is ENHRY, CDR2 SYGVKD. V lost 3 bases and J lost 0, with 9 bases in between. The CDR3 nucleotides are TGTGCCATCAGTGAAGGACCCAGCTCCTACGAGCAGTACTTC. This sequence encodes CAISEGPSSYEQYF.

Turning to this clone: Other DNA sequences within the sample encode an identical CDR3. J is TRBJ2-1 and V is TRBV7-2, with unresolved D. Trimming shortened V by 3 bases and J by 5 bases, and 5 bases separated the two germline ends. This CDR3 has 12 residues. The germline V gene has CDR1 SGHTA and CDR2 FQGNSA. The CDR3 loop reads CASSLAHNEQFF. The CDR3 DNA sequence: TGTGCCAGCAGCTTGGCGCACAATGAGCAGTTCTTC.

The V and J genes are TRBV2 and TRBJ2-7, with 8 bases matching TRBD2. This CDR3 is 16 amino acids long. Per the germline V gene, CDR1 is SNHLY and CDR2 is FYNNEI. V lost 4 bases and J lost 3; bases outside the gene matches: 11. In DNA, the CDR3 is TGTGCCAGCAGTGGGGATTATAGCGGGGAGAACTACGAGCAGTACTTC. Its translation is CASSGDYSGENYEQYF.

The chain combines TRBV9 with TRBJ2-1; D remains ambiguous. Germline V CDR1 and CDR2: SGDLS, YYNGEE. V shed 0 bases and J shed 8 bases, with 15 bases lying between them. The CDR3 has 15 amino acids. The DNA for the CDR3 is TGTGCCAGCAGCGTAGATTCCCTCCCTAGGGATGAGCAGTTCTTC. Its protein product is CASSVDSLPRDEQFF.

V is TRBV6-1 and J is TRBJ2-7; TRBD2 agrees at 14 bases. Germline CDR1 is MNHNS and CDR2 is SASEGT. CDR3 length equals 16 residues. V shed 4 bases and J 6 bases; nucleotides not matched to a gene: 8. The CDR3 DNA follows: TGTGCCAGCAGTGGCCTGGGACTAGCGGGAGCTGGCGAGCAGTACTTC. Translated: CASSGLGLAGAGEQYF.

The V gene is TRBV19, the J gene TRBJ2-5; no clear D gene. Germline V lookup: CDR1 LNHDA, CDR2 SQIVND (reference sequence). The ends were cut back, 5 bases at V and 5 bases at J, with 15 bases in the middle. This CDR3 region has 14 residues. The CDR3 DNA is TGTGCCAGTAGTCCTATTAAGGGCCGGGAGACCCAGTACTTC. It codes for CASSPIKGRETQYF.

This sequence joins TRBV10-3 and TRBJ1-2; 11 bases are a match to TRBD1. From germline, CDR1 is ENHRY and CDR2 SYGVKD. The CDR3 is 13 amino acids. Germline trimming cut 8 bases from V and 6 bases from J; bases unmatched to any gene: 5. CDR3 nucleotide sequence: TGTGCCATCGGGACAGGGGGAAGGGATGGCTACACCTTC. It yields the protein CAIGTGGRDGYTF.

CDR3 nucleotide sequence: TGTGCCAGCAGCTTAGCGATGGGACTAGCCAACGAGCAGTACTTC. Its protein product is CASSLAMGLANEQYF. The chain recombines TRBV7-2 with TRBJ2-7; TRBD2 matches at 9 bases. Trimming removed 0 bases from V and 5 bases from J; junction bases left unmatched: 5. The germline V gene has CDR1 SGHTA and CDR2 FQGNSA. The CDR3 is 15 residues long.

This sequence joins TRBV5-8 and TRBJ2-1; TRBD1 agrees at 7 bases. The CDR3 runs 16 residues. CDR1 and CDR2 (germline): SGHTS, YDEGEE. J was trimmed by 3 bases and V by 1 base; bases with no gene match: 7. As DNA, the CDR3 is TGTGCCAGCAGCTTGAGGACAGGTGAAATCTACAATGAGCAGTTCTTC. It specifies CASSLRTGEIYNEQFF.

The chain is built from TRBV9 and TRBJ1-4, with 9 bases fitting TRBD1. Looked up from germline, CDR1 is SGDLS and CDR2 is YYNGEE. V shed 4 bases and J 7 bases; nucleotides not matched to a gene: 8. This CDR3 contains 15 residues. The CDR3 reads CASSQGDRVAEKLFF. The CDR3 nucleotides read TGTGCCAGCAGCCAGGGGGACAGGGTGGCTGAAAAACTGTTTTTT.

Concerning this clone: Compared with germline, one end of the junction differs, possibly owing to a read error. V is TRBV4-1 and J is TRBJ2-1; 7 nucleotides line up with TRBD1. Germline V gene lookup returns CDR1 MGHRA and CDR2 YSYEKL. This CDR3 is 13 amino acids long. The CDR3 reads CASSPDVKQGLVF. CDR3 DNA: TGCGCCAGCAGCCCGGATGTCAAACAGGGGTTAGTCTTC.

Notes on this clone: The same CDR3 can be traced to other DNA sequences in this sample. The chain recombines TRBV7-6 with TRBJ2-5; D remains unclear. Trimming cost V 4 bases and J 5 bases, with 5 bases left between them. Germline lookup yields CDR1 SGHVS and CDR2 FNYEAQ. The CDR3 consists of 11 residues. The CDR3 region is CASSSSETQYF. The DNA for the CDR3 is TGTGCCAGCAGCTCATCGGAGACCCAGTACTTC.

The V gene is TRBV9, the J gene TRBJ2-3; D gene uncertain. CDR1 is SGDLS and CDR2 is YYNGEE in the germline V gene. This CDR3 spans 17 amino acids. Trimming removed 0 bases from V and 3 bases from J, with 17 bases in between. The CDR3 loop is CASSVAGVVLGTDTQYF. Written as DNA, the CDR3 is TGTGCCAGCAGCGTAGCTGGGGTTGTTCTAGGGACAGATACGCAGTATTTT. The complete variable domain, with remaining parts taken from reference TRBV9 and TRBJ2-3, reads DSGVTQTPKHLITATGQRVTLRCSPRSGDLSVYWYQQSLDQGLQFLIQYYNGEERAKGNILERFSAQQFPDLHSELNLSSLELGDSALYFCASSVAGVVLGTDTQYFGPGTRLTVL.

This clone was counted a single time. This chain joins TRBV9 and TRBJ2-1; 13 bases are a match to TRBD2. This CDR3 comprises 17 residues. Germline V lookup: CDR1 SGDLS, CDR2 YYNGEE. V lost 5 bases, J lost 7 bases, and 12 bases stayed unmatched. CDR3 amino acids: CASSGGPGLAGLNEQFF. The DNA of the CDR3 is TGTGCCAGCAGTGGAGGGCCGGGACTAGCGGGGTTGAATGAGCAGTTCTTC.

The gene calls are TRBV11-2 and TRBJ2-3; D unclear. This CDR3 spans 14 amino acids. The V end was cut by 1 base, the J end by 0 bases, with 5 bases between. Germline CDR1 SGHAT, CDR2 FQNNGV. The CDR3, as DNA: TGTGCCAGCAGCTTAGTATTAAGCACAGATACGCAGTATTTT. This gives the protein CASSLVLSTDTQYF.

The chain joins TRBV28 to TRBJ1-1; D is perhaps TRBD1 (5 bases). Trimming pared 4 bases from V and 1 base from J, leaving 16 bases between. The CDR3 runs 16 residues. Germline V gives CDR1 MDHEN, CDR2 SYDVKM. Written as DNA, the CDR3 is TGTGCCAGCAGTTCCCTAGCCATTCAGGGGAACACTGAAGCTTTCTTT. This codes for CASSSLAIQGNTEAFF. Variable domain in full (rest from reference TRBV28 and TRBJ1-1): DVKVTQSSRYLVKRTGEKVFLECVQDMDHENMFWYRQDPGLGLRLIYFSYDVKMKEKGDIPEGYSVSREKKERFSLILESASTNQTSMYLCASSSLAIQGNTEAFFGQGTRLTVV.

This clone occurred once. The V and J genes are TRBV27 and TRBJ2-5, with 7 bases matching TRBD2. With V trimmed by 7 bases and J by 1 base, 15 bases remained unmatched. The germline V gene has CDR1 MNHEY and CDR2 SMNVEV (reference sequence). The CDR3 has 17 amino acids. The CDR3 DNA sequence: TGTGCCAGCAAAGGGAGGGGTCGCGGGGCCTTCCAAGAGACCCAGTACTTC. Amino acid sequence: CASKGRGRGAFQETQYF.

The chain links TRBV6-6 to TRBJ1-4, with D possibly matching TRBD1 (5 bases). V lost 5 bases and J lost 5, with 15 bases in between. The germline V gene has CDR1 MNHNY and CDR2 SVGAGI (reference sequence). This CDR3 is built from 15 residues. The CDR3 is CASSAAGDPNEKLFF. CDR3 bases: TGTGCCAGCAGTGCCGCCGGGGACCCAAATGAAAAACTGTTTTTT.

The chain links TRBV30 to TRBJ2-7; 7 bases are a match to TRBD1. V shed 2 bases, J shed 7 bases, and the junction held 8 bases outside the gene matches. The CDR3 loop spans 13 amino acids. Germline V gene lookup returns CDR1 GTSNPN and CDR2 SVGIG (reference sequence). Written as DNA, the CDR3 is TGTGCCTGGAGTCTTACAGGGGAAGGAGAGCAGTACTTC. Its translation: CAWSLTGEGEQYF.

This chain uses TRBV28 with TRBJ2-2; TRBD2 might be the D (6 bases). Germline-derived CDR1 and CDR2 are MDHEN and SYDVKM. V lost 2 bases, J lost 0 bases, and 16 bases lay in between. The CDR3 is 18 amino acids. The chain's CDR3 is CASSLGPLAGPNTGELFF. CDR3 sequence (DNA): TGTGCCAGCAGTTTAGGGCCCTTGGCGGGGCCGAACACCGGGGAGCTGTTTTTT.

The chain carries TRBV30 and TRBJ1-1, with D possibly matching TRBD1 (6 bases). The CDR3 is 13 amino acids. The V end was cut by 8 bases, the J end by 4 bases, with 17 bases between. Germline CDR1 and CDR2: GTSNPN and SVGIG (reference sequence). The CDR3 loop is CAGGARGFTEAFF. The DNA of the CDR3 is TGTGCCGGGGGAGCGAGGGGGTTCACTGAAGCTTTCTTT.

The chain recombines TRBV9 with TRBJ2-7; unclear D gene. This CDR3 has 15 amino acids. From germline, CDR1 is SGDLS and CDR2 YYNGEE. The V gene lost 4 bases and the J gene lost 2 bases, with 16 bases spanning the gap. The CDR3 here is CASSSGRTDTYEQYF. The CDR3 DNA is TGTGCCAGCAGCTCTGGACGGACGGATACCTACGAGCAGTACTTC. The complete variable domain, with remaining parts taken from reference TRBV9 and TRBJ2-7, reads DSGVTQTPKHLITATGQRVTLRCSPRSGDLSVYWYQQSLDQGLQFLIQYYNGEERAKGNILERFSAQQFPDLHSELNLSSLELGDSALYFCASSSGRTDTYEQYFGPGTRLTVT.

For this clone: The same CDR3 arises from other DNA sequences in this sample as well. The J gene is TRBJ2-7, the V gene TRBV28; D gene uncertain. Trimming shortened V by 3 bases and J by 1 base, and 4 bases separated the two germline ends. Germline lookup yields CDR1 MDHEN and CDR2 SYDVKM. The CDR3 is 12 residues long. CDR3 amino acids: CASSFRSYEQYF. CDR3 coding DNA: TGTGCCAGCAGTTTCAGGTCCTACGAGCAGTACTTC.

A single count supports this clone. The gene calls are TRBV6-5 and TRBJ2-7; 7 bases are a match to TRBD2. Germline values: CDR1 MNHEY, CDR2 SVGAGI. The CDR3 has 13 amino acids. V was clipped by 7 bases and J by 5 bases; unmatched bases: 8. DNA for the CDR3: TGTGCCAGCACCCCGGGAGGTCGGGACGAGCAGTACTTC. Translated: CASTPGGRDEQYF.

The chain has TRBV2 and TRBJ2-7, with D possibly TRBD1 on 7 matching bases. This CDR3 has 11 residues. Germline CDR1 SNHLY, CDR2 FYNNEI. V lost 6 bases to trimming and J lost 6 bases, with 9 bases between them. The CDR3 here is CASRQGGEQYF. CDR3 in DNA: TGTGCCAGCAGGCAGGGGGGCGAGCAGTACTTC.

The genes are TRBV19 and TRBJ2-1; 7 bases match TRBD2. J was trimmed by 5 bases and V by 3 bases; bases with no gene match: 13. CDR3 length: 17 amino acids. Germline CDR1 and CDR2: LNHDA and SQIVND (reference sequence). CDR3 region: CASSIGTTRQRNNEQFF. In DNA form, the CDR3 reads TGTGCCAGTAGTATCGGGACTACTCGTCAAAGAAACAATGAGCAGTTCTTC.